What follows is one TCR beta chain and its context. The germline V and J ends were trimmed by 4 bases and 0 bases, with 13 bases remaining between them. This CDR3 is 16 amino acids long. Germline V lookup: CDR1 SEHNR, CDR2 FQNEAQ (reference sequence). The sample comes from a study of blood T cells in healthy people across ages. A second about 7 to 11 cycle PCR used barcoded and J-beta primers. Each of the cDNA molecules was tagged by a template-switch adaptor with 12 random nucleotides. One entry per CDR3 protein results from TCRdb running MiXCR on the 5' RACE reads. There are about 840,000 distinct CDR3 sequences in the sample; around 29% occur only once, and roughly a tenth lies in the top ten. This sample also belongs to another study, concerning T cells of mothers and their children. From that second work: Mothers yielded over 8 million CDR3 reads, children 3 million to 3.5 million each.

V and J are TRBV7-9 and TRBJ2-1; a possible D gene is TRBD2 (6 bases). This clonotype was obtained from a woman aged 40 to 50 in good health. Sequenced: blood. DNA for the CDR3: TGTGCCAGCAGCTCCCAACTAGCCCCCTCCTACAATGAGCAGTTCTTC. Amino acids: CASSSQLAPSYNEQFF.